This T cell receptor (beta chain) stems from a study of memory CD4+ T cells and cytomegalovirus serostatus. The CDR3 contains 15 residues. The V gene's germline CDR1 is SGHTA and CDR2 FQGNSA. Trimming left V 1 base short and J 4 bases short, with 10 bases between. Comment on this clone: Different DNA sequences within this sample yield the same CDR3.

Single viable CD3+CD4+CD8-CD45RO+ cells were sorted as the memory CD4+ T cells. Assay used: immunoSEQ multiplex PCR; TCRdb lists only in-frame clones, some missing. The sample includes about 75,000 clones, under 80% of them seen just once. The origin of this receptor is an adult in good health and CMV-seropositive. The chain employs TRBV7-2 and TRBJ2-2, with TRBD2 as a possible D gene (6 bases). The sequenced sample was memory CD4+ T cells from blood. CDR3 loop: CASSLDGRGTGELFF. In DNA, the CDR3 is TGTGCCAGCAGCTTAGACGGGAGAGGCACCGGGGAGCTGTTTTTT.